This TCR beta chain was sequenced for a study of CD8+CD57+ T cells in acquired aplastic anemia. Study-wide background: Sorted CD4+ and CD8+ cells gave an average of roughly 3.3 ug of DNA. Study-wide findings and caveats: Controls did not differ significantly from patients in CD8+ Simpson's diversity. Nearly 30 CD8+ CDR3 sequences were shared between patients and controls.

As to this clonotype: Its antigen is as yet unknown. The junction departs from germline at one end; a sequencing error may be responsible.

CDR1 and CDR2 (germline): SNHLY, FYNNEI. This CDR3 is 13 amino acids long. Only patients with CD8+CD57+ cell expansion on flow cytometry were chosen for sequencing. Everyone among the patients had severe acquired aplastic anemia. According to the study, genomic DNA was the template for TCR beta VDJ and CDR3 profiling. One entry per CDR3 protein, called by TCRdb with MiXCR from the reads. The data show more than 150,000 distinct CDR3 sequences, 45% to 60% seen once. Sequenced material: sorted CD4+, CD8+, or CD8+CD57+ T cells (not recorded which) from PBMCs. This sequence was found in a human donor with aplastic anemia. The chain uses TRBV2 and TRBJ1-1; the D gene is possibly TRBD1 (6 bases). The CDR3, as DNA: TGTGCCAGCAGCGCAACAGGGAACGCTGAAGCTTTCTTT. Encoded protein: CASSATGNAEAFF.